This entry is about one T cell receptor beta chain. The data were taken from a study of blood T cell repertoires in COVID-19. Libraries were prepared by immunoSEQ multiplex PCR; TCRdb keeps only in-frame clonotypes and omits some of them. The sample comprises approximately 270,000 clones, about 90% of which are singletons, and around 3.3% rests with the top ten. The V and J ends lost 0 bases and 3 bases respectively, with 11 bases between them. There are 14 residues in the CDR3. CDR1 is SQVTM, CDR2 ANQGSEA, per germline. The rearrangement links TRBV29-1 to TRBJ1-1, with D possibly TRBD1 on 6 matching bases. This TCR was recovered from a man between 18 and 35 years old with active or convalescent COVID-19. Material for sequencing was peripheral blood. The CDR3 protein is CSVEDGGRDTEAFF. DNA for the CDR3: TGCAGCGTTGAAGACGGGGGGCGAGACACTGAAGCTTTCTTT.